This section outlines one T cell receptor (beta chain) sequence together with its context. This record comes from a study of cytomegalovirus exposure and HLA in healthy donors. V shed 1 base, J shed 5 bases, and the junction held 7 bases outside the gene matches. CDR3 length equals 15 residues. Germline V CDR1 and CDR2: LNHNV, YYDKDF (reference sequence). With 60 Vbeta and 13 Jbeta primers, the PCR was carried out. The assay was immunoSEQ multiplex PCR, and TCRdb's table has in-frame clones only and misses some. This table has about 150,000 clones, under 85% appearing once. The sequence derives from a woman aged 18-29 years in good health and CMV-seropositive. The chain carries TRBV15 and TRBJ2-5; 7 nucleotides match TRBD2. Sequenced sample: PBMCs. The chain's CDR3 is CATSRVGGTDETQYF. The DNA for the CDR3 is TGTGCCACCAGCAGAGTGGGAGGGACGGATGAGACCCAGTACTTC.